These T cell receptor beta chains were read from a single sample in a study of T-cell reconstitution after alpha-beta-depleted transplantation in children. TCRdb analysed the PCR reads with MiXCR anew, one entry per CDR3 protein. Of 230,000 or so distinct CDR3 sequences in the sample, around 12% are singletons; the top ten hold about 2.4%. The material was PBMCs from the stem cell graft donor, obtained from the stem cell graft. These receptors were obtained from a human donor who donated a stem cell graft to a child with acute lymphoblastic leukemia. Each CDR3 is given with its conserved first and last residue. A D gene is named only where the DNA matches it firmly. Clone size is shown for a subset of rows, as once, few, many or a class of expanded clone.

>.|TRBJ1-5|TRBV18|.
TGTGCCAGCTCATCGGGAGGGGCGCAACAGCCCCAGCATTTT
CASSSGGAQQPQHF
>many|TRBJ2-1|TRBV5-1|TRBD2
TGCGCCAGCAGCTTTGGGCTAGCGGGAGGATTCTCCTACAATGAGCAGTTCTTC
CASSFGLAGGFSYNEQFF
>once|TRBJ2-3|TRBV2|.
TGTGCCAGCAGTGGAGGTGACAGGACAAAAGGGGGTACGCAGTATTTT
CASSGGDRTKGGTQYF
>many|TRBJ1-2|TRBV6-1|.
TGTGCCAGCAGGCCGGACAGCCGGGAAGGCTACACCTTC
CASRPDSREGYTF
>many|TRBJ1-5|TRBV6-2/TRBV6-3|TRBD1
TGTGCCAGCAGCCTCCCGGGACAGGGTGAGGTTCAGCCCCAGCATTTT
CASSLPGQGEVQPQHF
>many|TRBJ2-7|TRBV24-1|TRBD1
TGTGCCACCAGTGATCCTAGACAGGGGGCCTACGAGCAGTACTTC
CATSDPRQGAYEQYF
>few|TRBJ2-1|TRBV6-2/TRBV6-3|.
TGTGCCAGCAGTTACGCCTACAGATACCTCTCCTACAATGAGCAGTTCTTC
CASSYAYRYLSYNEQFF
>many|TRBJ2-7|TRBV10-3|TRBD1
TGTGCCATCAGTAGGACAGGGAATAGCTACGAGCAGTACTTC
CAISRTGNSYEQYF
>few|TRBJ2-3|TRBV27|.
TGTGCCGCGGGGGCAATGACGCAGTATTTT
CAAGAMTQYF
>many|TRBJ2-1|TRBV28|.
TGTGCCAGCAGTTTATTCCCAAGGGAGCAGTTCTTC
CASSLFPREQFF
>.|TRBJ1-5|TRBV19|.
TGTGCCAGTAGTATAGGGGGCAATCAGCCCCAGCATTTT
CASSIGGNQPQHF
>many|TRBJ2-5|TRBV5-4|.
TGTGCCAGCAGCCATAGCTCTAAAACGCAAGAGACCCAGTACTTC
CASSHSSKTQETQYF
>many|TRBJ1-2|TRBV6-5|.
TGTGCCAGCAGTTACTCGGACCGGTCGAAAATCTATGGCTACACCTTC
CASSYSDRSKIYGYTF
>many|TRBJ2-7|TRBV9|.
TGTGCCAGCAGCCTCTCGTTATGGGACGAGCAGTACTTC
CASSLSLWDEQYF
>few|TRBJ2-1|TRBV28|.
TGTGCCAGCAGTTTAGCCCGACCGATCAATGAGCAGTTCTTC
CASSLARPINEQFF
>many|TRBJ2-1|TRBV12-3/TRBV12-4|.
TGTGCCAGCAGCCCCAGAGCCAATGGGAATGAGCAGTTCTTC
CASSPRANGNEQFF
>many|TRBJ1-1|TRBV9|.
TGTGCCAGCAGCGTAGGTTCGCAGGGTGGCACTGAAGCTTTCTTT
CASSVGSQGGTEAFF
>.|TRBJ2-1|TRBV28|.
TGTGCCAGCAGCAATACTGGGGGGAGGTTCTTC
CASSNTGGRFF
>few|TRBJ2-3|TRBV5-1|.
TGCGCCAGCAGCTTGGTGATGATGGATACGCAGTATTTT
CASSLVMMDTQYF
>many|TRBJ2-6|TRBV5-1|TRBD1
TGCGCCAGCAGCTTAAACCGACAGGGGCTGACTGGGGCCAACGTCCTGACTTTC
CASSLNRQGLTGANVLTF
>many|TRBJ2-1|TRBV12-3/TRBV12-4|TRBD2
TGTGCCAGCAGTACCGTAGCGGGAGGATGGAATGAGCAGTTCTTC
CASSTVAGGWNEQFF
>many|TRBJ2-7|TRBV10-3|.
TGTGCCATCAGTGCCGGGGGACAGTCCTACGAGCAGTACTTC
CAISAGGQSYEQYF
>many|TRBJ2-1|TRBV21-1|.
TGTGCCAGCAGCAAACTTAACGACAGGGGGTCCCACTACAATGAGCAGTTCTTC
CASSKLNDRGSHYNEQFF
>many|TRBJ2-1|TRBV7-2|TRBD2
TGTGCCAGCAGCTTACCGGGGACTAGCGGGCAGTTCTTC
CASSLPGTSGQFF
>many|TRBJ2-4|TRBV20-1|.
TGCAGTGCTAGAGATCTGGGAGTAGCCAAAAACATTCAGTACTTC
CSARDLGVAKNIQYF
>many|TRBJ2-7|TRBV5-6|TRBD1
TGTGCCAGCAGCAGCCGAGACAGGGCTTGGGAGCAGTACTTC
CASSSRDRAWEQYF
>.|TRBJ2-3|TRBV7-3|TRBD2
TGTGCCAGCAGCTTATGGGGGACTAGCGGGAGGTACACAGATACGCAGTATTTT
CASSLWGTSGRYTDTQYF
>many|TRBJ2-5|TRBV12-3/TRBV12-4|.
TGTGCCAGCAGTTTAGGGCTAGGAGAGACCCAGTACTTC
CASSLGLGETQYF
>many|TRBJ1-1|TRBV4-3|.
TGCGCCAGCAGCCAAGATGAGAGTCCCTTGAACACTGAAGCTTTCTTT
CASSQDESPLNTEAFF
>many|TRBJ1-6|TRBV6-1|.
TGTGCCAGCCGAACAGGGCCAGAGAATTCACCCCTCCACTTT
CASRTGPENSPLHF
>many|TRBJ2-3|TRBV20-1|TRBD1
TGCAGTGCGGAGGGACAGGGAAACGCCGAAGAAAGGGTTTATACGCAGTATTTT
CSAEGQGNAEERVYTQYF
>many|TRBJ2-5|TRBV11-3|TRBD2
TGTGCCAGCAGCCCCGGGACTAGCGGATATGACCAAGAGACCCAGTACTTC
CASSPGTSGYDQETQYF
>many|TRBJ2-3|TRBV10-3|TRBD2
TGTGCCATCAGGAGTCGGGGGGGGCGAGTTTCGGATACGCAGTATTTT
CAIRSRGGRVSDTQYF
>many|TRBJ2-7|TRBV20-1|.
TGCAGTGCTAGCCCCAAGGGGGGCGGGCGCTACGAGCAGTACTTC
CSASPKGGGRYEQYF
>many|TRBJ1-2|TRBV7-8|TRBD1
TGTGCCAGCAGCTTGTACGGGACAGGGGGCGGCTACACCTTC
CASSLYGTGGGYTF
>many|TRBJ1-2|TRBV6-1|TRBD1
TGTGCCAGCAGTGAAGGGACAGGAGCTAACTATGGCTACACCTTC
CASSEGTGANYGYTF
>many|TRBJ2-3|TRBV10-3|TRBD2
TGTGCCATCAGTGAGCCCCCTCGGGGCTCCGCAGGGAGGGAGCGGGGCCCAGATACGCAGTATTTT
CAISEPPRGSAGRERGPDTQYF
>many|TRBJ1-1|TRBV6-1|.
TGTGCCAGCAGTGAGGTTTCTCGAGGAGCTTTCTTT
CASSEVSRGAFF
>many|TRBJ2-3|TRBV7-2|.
TGTGCCAGCAGCTTAGGAAGGGCCCTAGCCACAGATACGCAGTATTTT
CASSLGRALATDTQYF
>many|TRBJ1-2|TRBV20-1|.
TGCAGTGCTGGGGCGATTGGGGGGGGTAACTATGGCTACACCTTC
CSAGAIGGGNYGYTF
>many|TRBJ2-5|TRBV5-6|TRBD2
TGTGCCAGCAGCTTGGTAGCGGGGGGACTGGGAACCCAGTACTTC
CASSLVAGGLGTQYF
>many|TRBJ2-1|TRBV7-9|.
TGTGCCAGCAGCTTATTAGGGCGGACGTCCTCCTACAATGAGCAGTTCTTC
CASSLLGRTSSYNEQFF
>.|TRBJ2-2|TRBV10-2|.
TGCGCCAGCAGTGAGCCGGGGGTTGGCACCGGGGAGCTGTTTTTT
CASSEPGVGTGELFF
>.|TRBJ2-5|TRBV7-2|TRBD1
TGTGCCAGCAGCTACGACAGGGGGTCCGAGACCCAGTACTTC
CASSYDRGSETQYF
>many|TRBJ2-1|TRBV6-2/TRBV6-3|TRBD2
TGTGCCAGCAGTCAGGGACTAGCGGGGGGGTACTACAATGAGCAGTTCTTC
CASSQGLAGGYYNEQFF
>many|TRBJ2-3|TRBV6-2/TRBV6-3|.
TGTGCCAGCAGTCTCGAGATGGCCGCACAGCTTACGCAGTATTTT
CASSLEMAAQLTQYF
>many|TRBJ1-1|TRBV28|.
TGTGCCAGCAGGGTGACAGCGAACACTGAAGCTTTCTTT
CASRVTANTEAFF
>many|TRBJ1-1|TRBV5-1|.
TGCGCCAGCAGCTCGCTGGGAATCGGAGCTGTGAACACTGAAGCTTTCTTT
CASSSLGIGAVNTEAFF
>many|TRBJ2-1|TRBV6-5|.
TGTGCCAGCAGTTACTCGATATGGCGGGAAGAGCAGTTCTTC
CASSYSIWREEQFF
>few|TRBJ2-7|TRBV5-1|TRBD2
TGCGCCAGCAGCTTAACACTAGCGGGGGGGCCCGGCTACGAGCAGTACTTC
CASSLTLAGGPGYEQYF
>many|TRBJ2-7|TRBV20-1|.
TGCAGTGCTAGAGATCCGGGGGATGCCTCTATCCACGAGCAGTACTTC
CSARDPGDASIHEQYF
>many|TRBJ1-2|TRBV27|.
TGTGCCAGCAGTTTATGGGACAATTATGGCTACACCTTC
CASSLWDNYGYTF
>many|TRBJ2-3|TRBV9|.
TGTGCCAGCGGCTTAGGTGGGGCGACAGATACGCAGTATTTT
CASGLGGATDTQYF
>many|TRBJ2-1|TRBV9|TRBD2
TGTGCCAGCACCTCAAGTGGAGCGGGACTAGCGCAGGATGAGCAGTTCTTC
CASTSSGAGLAQDEQFF
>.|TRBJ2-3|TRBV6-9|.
TGTGCCGCCAGTTATTTATGGACGCAGTATTTT
CAASYLWTQYF
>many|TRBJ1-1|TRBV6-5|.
TGTGCCAGCAGTTACTCGACAGCCGCGGGAACTGAAGCTTTCTTT
CASSYSTAAGTEAFF
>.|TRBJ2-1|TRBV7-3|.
TGTGCCAGCAGCTACTTCGGGAGTGAGCTCTACAATGAGCAGTTCTTC
CASSYFGSELYNEQFF
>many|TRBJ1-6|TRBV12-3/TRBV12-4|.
TGTGCCAGCAGTTTAGAATGGGAAAATTCACCCCTCCACTTT
CASSLEWENSPLHF